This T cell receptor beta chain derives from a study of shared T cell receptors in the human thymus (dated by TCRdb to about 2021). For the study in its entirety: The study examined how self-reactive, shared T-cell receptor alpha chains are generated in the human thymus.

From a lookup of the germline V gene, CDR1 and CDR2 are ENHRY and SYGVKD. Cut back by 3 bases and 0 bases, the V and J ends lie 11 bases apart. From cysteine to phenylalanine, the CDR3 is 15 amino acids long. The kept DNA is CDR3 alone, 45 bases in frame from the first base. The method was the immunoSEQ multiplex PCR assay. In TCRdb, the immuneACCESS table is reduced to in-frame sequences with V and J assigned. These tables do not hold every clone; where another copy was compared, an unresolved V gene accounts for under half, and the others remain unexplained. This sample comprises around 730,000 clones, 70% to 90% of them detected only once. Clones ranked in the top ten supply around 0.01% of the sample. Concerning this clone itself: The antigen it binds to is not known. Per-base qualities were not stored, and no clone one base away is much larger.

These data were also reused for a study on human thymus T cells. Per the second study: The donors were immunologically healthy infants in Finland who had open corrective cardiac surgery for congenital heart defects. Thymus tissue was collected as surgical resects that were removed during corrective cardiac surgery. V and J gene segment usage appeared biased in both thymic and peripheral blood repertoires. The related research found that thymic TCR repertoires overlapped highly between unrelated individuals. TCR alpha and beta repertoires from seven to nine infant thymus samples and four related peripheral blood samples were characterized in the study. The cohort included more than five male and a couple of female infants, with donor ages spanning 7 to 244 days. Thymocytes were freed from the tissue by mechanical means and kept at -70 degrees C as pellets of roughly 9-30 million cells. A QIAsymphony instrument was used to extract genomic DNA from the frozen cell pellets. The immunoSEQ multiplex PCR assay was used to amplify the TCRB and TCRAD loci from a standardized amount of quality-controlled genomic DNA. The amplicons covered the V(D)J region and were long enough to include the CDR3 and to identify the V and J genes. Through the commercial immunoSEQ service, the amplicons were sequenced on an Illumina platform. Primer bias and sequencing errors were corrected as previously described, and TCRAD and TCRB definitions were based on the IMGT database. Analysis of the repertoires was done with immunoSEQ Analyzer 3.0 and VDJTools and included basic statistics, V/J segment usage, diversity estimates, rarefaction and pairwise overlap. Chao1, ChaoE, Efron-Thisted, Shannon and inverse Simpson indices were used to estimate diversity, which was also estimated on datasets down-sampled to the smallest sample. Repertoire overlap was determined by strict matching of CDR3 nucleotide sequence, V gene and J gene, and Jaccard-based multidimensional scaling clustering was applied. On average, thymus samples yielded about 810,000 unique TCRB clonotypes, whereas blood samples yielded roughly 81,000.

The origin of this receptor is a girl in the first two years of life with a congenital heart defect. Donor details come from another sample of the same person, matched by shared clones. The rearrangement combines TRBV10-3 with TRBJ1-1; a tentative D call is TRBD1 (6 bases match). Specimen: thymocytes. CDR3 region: CAISDRTVMNTEAFF. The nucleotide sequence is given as TGTGCCATCAGTGACCGGACAGTTATGAACACTGAAGCTTTCTTT.